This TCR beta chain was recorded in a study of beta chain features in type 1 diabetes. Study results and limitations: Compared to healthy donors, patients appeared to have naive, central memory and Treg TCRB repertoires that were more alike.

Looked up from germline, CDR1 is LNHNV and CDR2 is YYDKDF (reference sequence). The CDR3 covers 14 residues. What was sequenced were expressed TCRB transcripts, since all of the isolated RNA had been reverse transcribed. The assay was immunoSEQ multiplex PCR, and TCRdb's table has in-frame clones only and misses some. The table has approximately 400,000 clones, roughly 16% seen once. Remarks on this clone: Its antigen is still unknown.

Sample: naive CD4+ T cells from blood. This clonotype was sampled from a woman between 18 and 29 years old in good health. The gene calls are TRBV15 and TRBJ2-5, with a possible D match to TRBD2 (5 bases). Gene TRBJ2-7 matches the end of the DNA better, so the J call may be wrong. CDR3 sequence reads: CATSRAGDSYEQYF. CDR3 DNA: TGTGCCACCAGCAGAGCCGGGGATTCCTACGAGCAGTACTTC.